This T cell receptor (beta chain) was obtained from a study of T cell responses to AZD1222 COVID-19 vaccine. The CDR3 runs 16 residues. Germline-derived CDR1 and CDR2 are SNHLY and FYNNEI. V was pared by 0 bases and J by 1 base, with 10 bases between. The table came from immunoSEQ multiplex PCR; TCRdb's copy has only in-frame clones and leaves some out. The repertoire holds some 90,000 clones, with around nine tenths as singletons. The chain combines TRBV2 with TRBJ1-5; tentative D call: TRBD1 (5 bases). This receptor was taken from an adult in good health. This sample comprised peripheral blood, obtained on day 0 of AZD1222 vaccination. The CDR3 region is CASSEALGTSNQPQHF. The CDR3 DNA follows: TGTGCCAGCAGTGAAGCGCTGGGGACGAGCAATCAGCCCCAGCATTTT.